This T cell receptor beta chain was sequenced during a study of T cells after somatic rescue of genetic block. This CDR3 comprises 16 residues. CDR1 WSHSY and CDR2 SAAADI come from the germline V gene. Trimming left V 2 bases short and J 2 bases short, with 15 bases between. The assay was immunoSEQ multiplex PCR, and TCRdb's table has in-frame clones only and misses some. The table lists tens of thousands of clones, around 96% of them singletons, with under 0.095% in the top ten. The sample taken for sequencing was peripheral blood mononuclear cells (PBMCs). The clonotype was recovered from a child less than two years old. This chain joins TRBV10-2 and TRBJ2-5, with D perhaps matching TRBD1 or TRBD2 (6 bases each). CDR3 in amino acids: CASSEAGLGQQETQYF. CDR3 in DNA: TGCGCCAGCAGTGAGGCGGGGCTCGGACAGCAAGAGACCCAGTACTTC.